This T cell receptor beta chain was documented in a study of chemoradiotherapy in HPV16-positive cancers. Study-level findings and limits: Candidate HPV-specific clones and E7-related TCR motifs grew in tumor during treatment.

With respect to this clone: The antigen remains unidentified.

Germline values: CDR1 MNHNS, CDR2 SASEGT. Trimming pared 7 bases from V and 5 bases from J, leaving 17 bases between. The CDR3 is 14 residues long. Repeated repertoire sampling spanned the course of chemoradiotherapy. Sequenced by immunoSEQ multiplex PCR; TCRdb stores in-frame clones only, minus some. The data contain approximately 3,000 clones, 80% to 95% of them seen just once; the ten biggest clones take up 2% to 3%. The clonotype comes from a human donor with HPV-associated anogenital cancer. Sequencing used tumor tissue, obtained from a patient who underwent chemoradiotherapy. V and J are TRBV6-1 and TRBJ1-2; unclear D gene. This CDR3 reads CASNIEVIGYGYTF. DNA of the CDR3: TGTGCCAGCAACATAGAGGTTATAGGATATGGCTACACCTTC.